The 25 T cell receptor beta chains below come from one sample, sequenced in a study of OX40 agonist ivuxolimab in advanced cancers. Library generation was performed with the immunoSEQ multiplex PCR assay. The source is immuneACCESS, and TCRdb retained only in-frame sequences with V and J called. Part of the clones is not carried over; for the studies checked, unresolved V genes explain less than half of this, and the remainder is unexplained. Counted in this sample were about 20,000 clones; about 85% of them appeared once. The ten largest clonotypes hold about 35% of the sample. Sample: CD4+ or CD8+ T cells sorted from blood, taken in a trial of the OX40 agonist ivuxolimab. Receptor source: an adult with an advanced solid tumor such as melanoma, head and neck, liver or kidney cancer.

V and J are TRBV5-6 and TRBJ1-5, with TRBD1 identical over 10 bases. From germline, CDR1 is SGHDT and CDR2 YYEEEE. J lost 2 bases, V lost 4 bases, and 3 bases had no gene match. This CDR3 has 15 residues. As DNA, the CDR3 is TGTGCCAGCAGCGTCGGGACAGGGGGCAATCAGCCCCAGCATTTT. Translating it yields CASSVGTGGNQPQHF.

This chain uses TRBV27 with TRBJ1-5; D is unresolved. Germline V gene sequence: CDR1 MNHEY, CDR2 SMNVEV (reference sequence). This CDR3 contains 16 residues. V dropped 6 bases and J dropped 0 bases, with 15 bases sitting between them. CDR3 residues: CASSLTYPSSNQPQHF. CDR3 DNA sequence: TGTGCCAGCAGCCTGACATATCCAAGTAGCAATCAGCCCCAGCATTTT.

The chain recombines TRBV5-1 with TRBJ1-5, with D uncertain. Trimming left V 4 bases short and J 5 bases short, with 10 bases between. CDR3 length equals 13 residues. CDR1 SGHRS and CDR2 YFSETQ come from the germline V gene. The CDR3 DNA follows: TGCGCCAGCAGCCCGCTTGGGTATCAGCCCCAGCATTTT. Protein: CASSPLGYQPQHF.

The rearrangement uses TRBV5-1 and TRBJ2-7; no clear D gene. This CDR3 has 17 residues. Germline CDR1 reads SGHRS; CDR2 reads YFSETQ. V lost 5 bases, J lost 2 bases, and 23 bases lay in between. The chain's CDR3 is CASSFEGTVSPAYEQYF. In DNA form, the CDR3 reads TGCGCCAGCAGTTTTGAAGGTACAGTGTCCCCTGCCTACGAGCAGTACTTC.

This chain connects TRBV19 to TRBJ2-1; TRBD2 matches 9 bases. Germline trimming cut 5 bases from V and 8 bases from J; bases unmatched to any gene: 10. The CDR3 sequence is 15 residues long. Germline V gene data show CDR1 as LNHDA and CDR2 as SQIVND (reference sequence). The CDR3 loop is CASSHLAGREDEQFF. The CDR3, as DNA: TGTGCCAGTAGTCATCTAGCGGGACGGGAGGATGAGCAGTTCTTC.

The rearrangement uses TRBV19 and TRBJ2-1, with D perhaps TRBD1 (6 bases). Trimming stripped 6 bases from V and 2 bases from J, with 17 bases between. Germline V gene lookup returns CDR1 LNHDA and CDR2 SQIVND (reference sequence). This CDR3 region has 16 residues. CDR3 protein: CASRVTNRDTYNEQFF. In DNA form, the CDR3 reads TGTGCCAGTAGGGTAACCAACAGGGATACCTACAATGAGCAGTTCTTC.

The gene calls are TRBV27 and TRBJ2-2; the D is unclear. Trimming cost V 5 bases and J 4 bases, with 5 bases left between them. Germline V gives CDR1 MNHEY, CDR2 SMNVEV (reference sequence). This CDR3 region has 12 residues. CDR3 nucleotide sequence: TGTGCCAGCAGTGAATTCACCGGGGAGCTGTTTTTT. The encoded protein is CASSEFTGELFF.

The gene calls are TRBV12-5 and TRBJ2-2, with D maybe TRBD1 (5 bases). V lost 0 bases, J lost 8 bases, and 13 bases lay in between. The germline V gene has CDR1 LGHNT and CDR2 FRNRAP. This CDR3 has 15 residues. CDR3 in amino acids: CASGLVLDRLGELFF. The CDR3 DNA reads as TGTGCTAGTGGTTTGGTACTCGACAGATTGGGGGAGCTGTTTTTT.

This rearrangement joins TRBV7-6 to TRBJ2-1; D call uncertain. The V and J ends lost 4 bases and 2 bases respectively, with 12 bases between them. CDR3 length equals 15 residues. Germline assignment: CDR1 SGHVS and CDR2 FNYEAQ. The CDR3 DNA is TGTGCCAGCAGCTCCCCCACTCAGACCTACAATGAGCAGTTCTTC. Encoded protein: CASSSPTQTYNEQFF.

This clone was seen only once. This chain uses TRBV7-9 with TRBJ1-1; 7 bases map to TRBD1. Unmatched junction bases numbered 2, after V lost 1 base and J lost 3 bases. The length of the CDR3 is 14 residues. Germline CDR1 is SEHNR and CDR2 is FQNEAQ (reference sequence). The CDR3 DNA reads as TGTGCCAGCAGCTTAGGGCAGGGGGACACTGAAGCTTTCTTT. It codes for CASSLGQGDTEAFF.

This CDR3 reads CASSFRDRYTGELFF. Written as DNA, the CDR3 is TGTGCCAGCAGCTTCCGGGACAGGTACACCGGGGAGCTGTTTTTT. The V and J genes are TRBV5-4 and TRBJ2-2; 8 nucleotides agree with TRBD1. J was trimmed by 3 bases and V by 2 bases; bases with no gene match: 3. The CDR3 length is 15 residues. Germline V gene sequence: CDR1 SGHNT, CDR2 YYREEE (reference sequence).

About this clone itself: The sample carries other DNA sequences with the same CDR3. The CDR3 is CASSLGAGDYGYTF. CDR3 sequence (DNA): TGTGCCAGCAGCTTAGGGGCGGGGGACTATGGCTACACCTTC. This sequence joins TRBV11-2 and TRBJ1-2; D perhaps matches TRBD1 (5 bases). This CDR3 has 14 amino acids. Germline-derived CDR1 and CDR2 are SGHAT and FQNNGV. The germline V and J ends were trimmed by 1 base and 3 bases, with 9 bases remaining between them.

The V call is TRBV18, the J call TRBJ2-7; perhaps D is TRBD1 or TRBD2 (5 bases each). This CDR3 is built from 15 residues. Germline assignment: CDR1 KGHSH and CDR2 LQKENI. V gave up 5 bases and J gave up 2 bases, with 16 bases separating them. The DNA for the CDR3 is TGTGCCAGCTCATCAACCGGGACGGAAACCTACGAGCAGTACTTC. Translating it yields CASSSTGTETYEQYF.

Only one count was recorded for this clone. The V call is TRBV2, the J call TRBJ2-1; TRBD1 aligns across 8 bases. Germline values: CDR1 SNHLY, CDR2 FYNNEI. The length of the CDR3 is 15 residues. V lost 4 bases and J lost 12; bases outside the gene matches: 14. The CDR3 sequence: CASSGGGTGFSGQFF. The CDR3 DNA is TGTGCCAGCAGTGGAGGAGGGACAGGCTTTTCTGGGCAGTTCTTC.

The chain couples TRBV7-9 to TRBJ2-5; D uncertain. The germline V and J ends were trimmed by 5 bases and 5 bases, with 18 bases remaining between them. The CDR3 contains 15 residues. Germline CDR1 is SEHNR and CDR2 is FQNEAQ (reference sequence). CDR3 nucleotide sequence: TGTGCCAGCAGCCCACCCGACGGCGCGCGGGAGACCCAGTACTTC. Translated: CASSPPDGARETQYF.

The V call is TRBV29-1, the J call TRBJ1-1, with D tentatively TRBD1 (6 bases). V dropped 3 bases and J dropped 5 bases, with 10 bases sitting between them. Germline V gene lookup returns CDR1 SQVTM and CDR2 ANQGSEA. CDR3 length: 12 residues. CDR3 nucleotides: TGCAGCGTTGATAATCAGGGGACTGAAGCTTTCTTT. This gives the protein CSVDNQGTEAFF. Looking up the rest from reference TRBV29-1 and TRBJ1-1 gives the full variable domain: SAVISQKPSRDICQRGTSLTIQCQVDSQVTMMFWYRQQPGQSLTLIATANQGSEATYESGFVIDKFPISRPNLTFSTLTVSNMSPEDSSIYLCSVDNQGTEAFFGQGTRLTVV.

V gene TRBV5-1 combines with J gene TRBJ2-5; TRBD2 aligns across 7 bases. The V segment lost 4 bases and the J segment 2 bases; nucleotides outside the gene matches: 8. CDR1 is SGHRS, CDR2 YFSETQ, per germline. This CDR3 has 15 residues. The CDR3 reads CASSRLLAEQETQYF. The DNA of the CDR3 is TGCGCCAGCAGCCGCCTGCTAGCGGAACAAGAGACCCAGTACTTC.

The V call is TRBV4-1, the J call TRBJ1-2; 11 bases align to TRBD1. The CDR3 loop spans 16 amino acids. Germline CDR1 reads MGHRA; CDR2 reads YSYEKL. Losses at the gene ends were 3 bases for V and 6 bases for J; bases not matched to a gene: 9. The CDR3 region is CASSQRTGGEFHGYTF. For the CDR3, the DNA is TGCGCCAGCAGCCAGCGGACAGGGGGCGAGTTTCATGGCTACACCTTC.

The rearrangement uses TRBV18 and TRBJ2-3; D is undetermined. This CDR3 has 14 amino acids. From germline, CDR1 is KGHSH and CDR2 LQKENI. Trimming cost V 8 bases and J 0 bases, with 12 bases left between them. The DNA of the CDR3 is TGTGCCAGCCACCCTCCTCCAAGCACAGATACGCAGTATTTT. It encodes CASHPPPSTDTQYF.

This chain connects TRBV27 to TRBJ2-1; D tentatively fits TRBD1 or TRBD2 (5 bases each). The V end was cut by 2 bases, the J end by 5 bases, with 13 bases between. From germline, CDR1 is MNHEY and CDR2 SMNVEV (reference sequence). The CDR3 is 15 amino acids. Here the CDR3 reads CASSLVVRGHNEQFF. The CDR3 coding sequence is TGTGCCAGCAGTTTAGTAGTTCGGGGACACAATGAGCAGTTCTTC.

The V gene is TRBV7-9, the J gene TRBJ2-3; no clear D gene. V was trimmed by 5 bases and J by 2 bases, leaving 17 bases between them. In germline, CDR1 is SEHNR, CDR2 FQNEAQ (reference sequence). The CDR3 has 16 amino acids. DNA for the CDR3: TGTGCCAGCAGCCGACCCGCGACGGATAACACAGATACGCAGTATTTT. Amino acids: CASSRPATDNTDTQYF.

This clone has only one observation. The junction departs from germline at one end; a sequencing error may be responsible. The chain links TRBV2 to TRBJ2-7; perhaps D is TRBD1 or TRBD2 (5 bases each). Germline CDR1 is SNHLY and CDR2 is FYNNEI. This CDR3 is 10 amino acids long. For the CDR3, the DNA is TGTGCCAGCAGCGGGACCCTACATGACTTC. Protein: CASSGTLHDF.

This chain links TRBV5-6 with TRBJ2-7; D remains ambiguous. Germline lookup yields CDR1 SGHDT and CDR2 YYEEEE. Trimming took 4 bases from V and 5 from J, leaving 16 bases between them. CDR3 length: 14 residues. The CDR3 region has the DNA TGTGCCAGCAGCCAAGGCGCCCGGCGCCACGAGCAGTACTTC. Encoded protein: CASSQGARRHEQYF.

This chain connects TRBV5-4 to TRBJ2-4, with no clear D. V was clipped by 4 bases and J by 5 bases, with 13 bases between them. Germline V gene data show CDR1 as SGHNT and CDR2 as YYREEE (reference sequence). The CDR3 sequence is 14 residues long. CDR3 region: CASSDMRTENIQYF. In nucleotides, the CDR3 is TGTGCCAGCAGCGATATGAGAACTGAAAACATTCAGTACTTC.

The rearrangement joins TRBV27 to TRBJ2-7; 7 bases map to TRBD1. Germline V CDR1 and CDR2: MNHEY, SMNVEV (reference sequence). The CDR3 contains 14 residues. The V and J ends lost 3 bases and 5 bases, in that order; junction bases with no gene match: 7. CDR3 in DNA: TGTGCCAGCAGTTTGCAGGGACAGAACGACGAGCAGTACTTC. The encoded protein is CASSLQGQNDEQYF.